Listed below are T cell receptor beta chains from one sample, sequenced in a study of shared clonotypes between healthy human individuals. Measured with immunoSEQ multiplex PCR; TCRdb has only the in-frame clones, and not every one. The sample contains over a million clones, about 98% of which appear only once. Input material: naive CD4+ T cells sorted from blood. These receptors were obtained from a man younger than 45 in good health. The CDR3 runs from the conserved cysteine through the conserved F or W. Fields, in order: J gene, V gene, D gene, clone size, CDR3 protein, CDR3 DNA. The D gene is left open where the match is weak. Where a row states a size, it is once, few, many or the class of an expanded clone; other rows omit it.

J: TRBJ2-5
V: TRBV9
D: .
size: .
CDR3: CASSVSAGGGLYQETQYF
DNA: TGTGCCAGCAGCGTATCGGCCGGTGGGGGGCTGTATCAAGAGACCCAGTACTTC

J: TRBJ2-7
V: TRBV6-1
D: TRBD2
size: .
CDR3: CASRSGGFYEQYF
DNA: TGTGCCAGCAGGAGCGGGGGTTTCTACGAGCAGTACTTC

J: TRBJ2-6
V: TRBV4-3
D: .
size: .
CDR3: CASSQEADSLSGANVLTF
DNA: TGCGCCAGCAGCCAAGAAGCCGACAGCTTATCTGGGGCCAACGTCCTGACTTTC

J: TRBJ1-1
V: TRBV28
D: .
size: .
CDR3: CASKERVNTEAFF
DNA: TGTGCCAGCAAGGAGAGGGTGAACACTGAAGCTTTCTTT

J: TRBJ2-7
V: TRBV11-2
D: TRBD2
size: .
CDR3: CASSLDGGREGRSYEQYF
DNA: TGTGCCAGCAGCTTAGATGGTGGGCGGGAGGGCCGCTCCTACGAGCAGTACTTC

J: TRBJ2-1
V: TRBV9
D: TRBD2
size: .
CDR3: CASSVGLAGTLEQFF
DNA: TGTGCCAGCAGCGTAGGTCTAGCGGGAACACTGGAGCAGTTCTTC

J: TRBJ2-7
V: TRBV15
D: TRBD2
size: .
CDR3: CATSWGLAANEQYF
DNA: TGTGCCACCAGCTGGGGACTAGCGGCGAACGAGCAGTACTTC

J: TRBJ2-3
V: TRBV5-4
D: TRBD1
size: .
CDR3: CASSLAHRGRDTQYF
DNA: TGTGCCAGCAGCTTGGCCCACAGGGGGCGAGATACGCAGTATTTT

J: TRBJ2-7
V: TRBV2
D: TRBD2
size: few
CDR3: CATTSGAYEQYF
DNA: TGTGCCACGACTAGCGGTGCCTACGAGCAGTACTTC

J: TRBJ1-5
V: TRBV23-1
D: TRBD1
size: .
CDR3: CASRMGTANNSNQPQHF
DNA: TGCGCCAGCAGGATGGGGACAGCCAATAATAGCAATCAGCCCCAGCATTTT

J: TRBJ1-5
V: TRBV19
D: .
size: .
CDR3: CASSMGGPARPQHF
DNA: TGTGCCAGTAGTATGGGGGGACCCGCCCGGCCCCAGCATTTT

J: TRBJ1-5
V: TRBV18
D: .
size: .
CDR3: CASSLQRSSNQPQHF
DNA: TGTGCCAGCTCGCTTCAAAGGAGTAGCAATCAGCCCCAGCATTTT

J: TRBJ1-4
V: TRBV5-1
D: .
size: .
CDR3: CASSRQVTTTNEKLFF
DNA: TGCGCCAGCAGCCGCCAAGTGACTACAACTAATGAAAAACTGTTTTTT

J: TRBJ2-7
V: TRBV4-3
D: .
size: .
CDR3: CASSQFIRSYEQYF
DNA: TGCGCCAGCAGCCAATTCATCAGATCCTACGAGCAGTACTTC

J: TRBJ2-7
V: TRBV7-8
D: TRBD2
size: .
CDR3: CASSSGGSGGTYEQYF
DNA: TGTGCCAGCAGCTCCGGGGGTAGCGGGGGTACCTACGAGCAGTACTTC

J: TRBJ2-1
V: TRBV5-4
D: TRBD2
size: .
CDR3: CASSLAREDEQFF
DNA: TGTGCCAGCAGCTTGGCGCGGGAGGATGAGCAGTTCTTC

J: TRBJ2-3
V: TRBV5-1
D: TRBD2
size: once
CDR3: CASSIASGSTDTQYF
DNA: TGCGCCAGCAGCATAGCTAGCGGGAGTACAGATACGCAGTATTTT